The 25 T cell receptor beta chains given below trace back to one sample, sequenced in a study of T cell responses to AZD1222 COVID-19 vaccine. TCRdb keeps only in-frame clones here, not all; method: immunoSEQ multiplex PCR. The table has 75,000 to 95,000 clones, 75% to 90% seen once. Sequenced here: peripheral blood, sampled 28 days after the second AZD1222 dose. The receptors were gathered from an adult who received the AZD1222 COVID-19 vaccine.

The chain carries TRBV19 and TRBJ1-3; D is perhaps TRBD1 (5 bases). Trimming cost V 3 bases and J 0 bases, with 9 bases left between them. CDR3 length: 15 amino acids. Germline assignment: CDR1 LNHDA and CDR2 SQIVND (reference sequence). The CDR3 DNA sequence: TGTGCCAGTAGTATGGACGGGACCTCTGGAAACACCATATATTTT. Its protein product is CASSMDGTSGNTIYF.

V gene TRBV7-9 combines with J gene TRBJ1-2; D might be TRBD1 (6 bases). The CDR3 has 14 residues. V shed 4 bases and J shed 5 bases, with 14 bases lying between them. Germline CDR1 SEHNR, CDR2 FQNEAQ (reference sequence). The CDR3, as DNA: TGTGCCAGCAGCTGGGCTGACAGGCTTTATGGCTACACCTTC. Protein product: CASSWADRLYGYTF.

V and J are TRBV10-1 and TRBJ1-5; 9 positions match TRBD1. The germline CDR1 and CDR2 sequences are WNHNN and SYGVQD (reference sequence). The CDR3 has 14 residues. J was trimmed by 7 bases and V by 5 bases; bases with no gene match: 6. The DNA for the CDR3 is TGCGCCAGCAGTACAGGGGGCGCGGGGCAGCCCCAGCATTTT. Translation: CASSTGGAGQPQHF.

V usage is TRBV27 and J usage is TRBJ2-3; D ambiguous. The germline V gene has CDR1 MNHEY and CDR2 SMNVEV (reference sequence). V was clipped by 5 bases and J by 6 bases, with 18 bases between them. The CDR3 covers 15 residues. The DNA for the CDR3 is TGTGCCAGCAGTCCTCGGGCTACTGGCTATGATACGCAGTATTTT. Its protein is CASSPRATGYDTQYF.

The count of this clone is one. The V call is TRBV24-1, the J call TRBJ2-5; 7 bases match TRBD1. The V gene end was trimmed by 1 base and the J gene end by 4 bases; junction bases not matched to a gene: 5. The CDR3 consists of 15 residues. Per the germline V gene, CDR1 is KGHDR and CDR2 is SFDVKD. The CDR3 DNA reads TGTGCCACCAGTGATTTCGTACAGGGGCGAGAGACCCAGTACTTC. Protein: CATSDFVQGRETQYF.

J is TRBJ1-1 and V is TRBV7-8, with D possibly matching TRBD1 (6 bases). The germline CDR1 and CDR2 sequences are SGHVS and FQNEAQ. V lost 1 base to trimming and J lost 4 bases, with 19 bases between them. The CDR3 is made up of 17 amino acids. This CDR3 is CASSLVGRGGIGTEAFF. The CDR3 coding sequence is TGTGCCAGCAGCTTAGTAGGCAGGGGAGGTATCGGCACTGAAGCTTTCTTT.

The J gene is TRBJ1-3, the V gene TRBV6-5; D is undetermined. Trimming removed 6 bases from V and 7 bases from J, with 13 bases in between. Germline V gives CDR1 MNHEY, CDR2 SVGAGI. This CDR3 contains 13 residues. CDR3 sequence (DNA): TGTGCCAGCAGCCCCCCTGGACGGAACACCATATATTTT. Its protein product is CASSPPGRNTIYF.

This clone was detected only a few times. The J gene is TRBJ1-1, the V gene TRBV30; 10 bases map to TRBD1. The CDR3 extends over 15 amino acids. After removal of 2 bases from V and 5 bases from J, the junction contained 8 bases not matched to a gene. In germline, CDR1 is GTSNPN, CDR2 SVGIG (reference sequence). CDR3 bases: TGTGCCTGGAGTCCTAGGACAGGGGGACGGACTGAAGCTTTCTTT. Translation gives CAWSPRTGGRTEAFF.

The chain employs TRBV11-2 and TRBJ2-5; 8 bases are a match to TRBD1. J lost 3 bases, V lost 3 bases, and 15 bases had no gene match. The V gene's germline CDR1 is SGHAT and CDR2 FQNNGV. CDR3 size: 18 residues. In DNA, the CDR3 is TGTGCCAGCAGCTTGGGACAGGTTTCTCATAATCCCAAAGAGACCCAGTACTTC. It translates to CASSLGQVSHNPKETQYF.

The chain is built from TRBV6-5 and TRBJ2-7, with D possibly called TRBD1 or TRBD2 (7 bases each). The CDR3 is 14 residues long. Germline CDR1 and CDR2: MNHEY and SVGAGI. Trimming cost V 6 bases and J 5 bases, with 17 bases left between them. The CDR3 DNA is TGTGCCAGCAGCGCTTACCAGGGGGGGAACGAGCAGTACTTC. Encoded protein: CASSAYQGGNEQYF.

The chain links TRBV18 to TRBJ2-7; possibly TRBD2 for D (6 bases). Germline lookup yields CDR1 KGHSH and CDR2 LQKENI. This CDR3 is 13 amino acids long. V lost 3 bases to trimming and J lost 4 bases, with 10 bases between them. The CDR3 coding sequence is TGTGCCAGCTCACCGGGAGGACGGTACGAGCAGTACTTC. Translating it yields CASSPGGRYEQYF.

The V and J genes are TRBV4-2 and TRBJ2-2, with 11 bases that match TRBD2. CDR3 length: 17 residues. The trim removed 0 bases at V and 2 bases at J, leaving 2 bases unmatched. Germline assignment: CDR1 LGHNA and CDR2 YNFKEQ. CDR3: CASSQELAGGNTGELFF. The CDR3, as DNA: TGTGCCAGCAGCCAAGAGCTAGCGGGAGGAAACACCGGGGAGCTGTTTTTT.

The gene calls are TRBV13 and TRBJ2-7; D is undetermined. Trimming removed 2 bases from V and 2 bases from J, with 7 bases in between. CDR1 is PRHDT and CDR2 is FYEKMQ in the germline V gene (reference sequence). The CDR3 has 13 amino acids. The CDR3 is CASSLTGTYEQYF. Here the CDR3 DNA reads TGTGCCAGCAGCTTAACGGGCACCTACGAGCAGTACTTC. Full variable domain (missing parts from reference TRBV13 and TRBJ2-7): AAGVIQSPRHLIKEKRETATLKCYPIPRHDTVYWYQQGPGQDPQFLISFYEKMQSDKGSIPDRFSAQQFSDYHSELNMSSLELGDSALYFCASSLTGTYEQYFGPGTRLTVT.

The chain has TRBV7-9 and TRBJ2-1, with 10 bases that match TRBD1. CDR1 is SEHNR, CDR2 FQNEAQ, per germline (reference sequence). The CDR3 contains 15 residues. J lost 7 bases, V lost 6 bases, and 9 bases had no gene match. CDR3 in DNA: TGTGCCAGCAGTTCCGGACAGGGGGTAAAGAATGAGCAGTTCTTC. It codes for CASSSGQGVKNEQFF. Looking up the rest from reference TRBV7-9 and TRBJ2-1 gives the full variable domain: DTGVSQNPRHKITKRGQNVTFRCDPISEHNRLYWYRQTLGQGPEFLTYFQNEAQLEKSRLLSDRFSAERPKGSFSTLEIQRTEQGDSAMYLCASSSGQGVKNEQFFGPGTRLTVL.

The chain carries TRBV19 and TRBJ1-4; D is undetermined. Germline V gives CDR1 LNHDA, CDR2 SQIVND (reference sequence). The V end was cut by 1 base, the J end by 8 bases, with 14 bases between. The CDR3 contains 15 residues. Here the CDR3 reads CASSIGRADREKLFF. The CDR3 DNA reads as TGTGCCAGTAGTATAGGTCGGGCCGATAGAGAAAAACTGTTTTTT.

This clone was detected only a few times. This sequence joins TRBV13 and TRBJ1-1; D gene ambiguous. CDR1 is PRHDT, CDR2 FYEKMQ, per germline (reference sequence). V was clipped by 2 bases and J by 4 bases, with 17 bases between them. The CDR3 is made up of 16 amino acids. CDR3 nucleotides: TGTGCCAGCAGCTTATCTCTTACAAGTCGGGTCACTGAAGCTTTCTTT. Its translation is CASSLSLTSRVTEAFF.

This chain joins TRBV9 and TRBJ1-1, with a tentative D call TRBD1 (5 bases). V was cut by 1 base and J by 0 bases, with 16 bases left in between. The CDR3 is made up of 17 amino acids. Per the germline V gene, CDR1 is SGDLS and CDR2 is YYNGEE. The CDR3, as DNA: TGTGCCAGCAGCGTACTGGACACCCATGTAATGAACACTGAAGCTTTCTTT. This translates into CASSVLDTHVMNTEAFF.

The chain recombines TRBV29-1 with TRBJ1-5, with D possibly TRBD1 on 5 matching bases. The CDR3 extends over 18 amino acids. Trimming took off 6 bases at V and 6 bases at J, with 30 bases between the two ends. CDR1 is SQVTM, CDR2 ANQGSEA, per germline. The chain's CDR3 is CSVTLSPPRGGLPQPQHF. In nucleotides, the CDR3 is TGCAGCGTGACCCTCTCGCCCCCGCGGGGGGGGTTACCTCAGCCCCAGCATTTT.

This rearrangement joins TRBV2 to TRBJ1-3, with D perhaps matching TRBD1 (5 bases). CDR1 SNHLY and CDR2 FYNNEI come from the germline V gene. The V end was cut by 4 bases, the J end by 3 bases, with 10 bases between. This CDR3 contains 14 residues. In DNA, the CDR3 is TGTGCCAGCAGTGTTAGGGGCAGTGGAAACACCATATATTTT. Translating it yields CASSVRGSGNTIYF. Full variable domain (remainder filled in from reference TRBV2 and TRBJ1-3): EPEVTQTPSHQVTQMGQEVILRCVPISNHLYFYWYRQILGQKVEFLVSFYNNEISEKSEIFDDQFSVERPDGSNFTLKIRSTKLEDSAMYFCASSVRGSGNTIYFGEGSWLTVV.

This rearrangement joins TRBV29-1 to TRBJ2-7, with TRBD1 matching 9 bases. Trimming at V came to 0 bases and at J to 6 bases, leaving 9 bases not matched to a gene. Germline CDR1 reads SQVTM; CDR2 reads ANQGSEA. The CDR3 consists of 15 residues. The CDR3 nucleotides are TGCAGCGTTGAAGATCTACAGGGGGCATATTCCGAGCAGTACTTC. It encodes CSVEDLQGAYSEQYF.

The genes are TRBV11-3 and TRBJ2-1; 7 bases are shared with TRBD2. Germline CDR1 reads SGHNT; CDR2 reads YENEEA. The CDR3 is made up of 16 amino acids. Germline trimming cut 1 base from V and 4 bases from J; bases unmatched to any gene: 7. The CDR3 is CASSLGEASGYNEQFF. The CDR3 nucleotides are TGTGCCAGCAGCTTAGGCGAGGCTAGCGGATACAATGAGCAGTTCTTC.

The chain carries TRBV5-1 and TRBJ1-2; 7 bases align to TRBD1. The V gene's germline CDR1 is SGHRS and CDR2 YFSETQ. Germline trimming cut 0 bases from V and 4 bases from J; bases unmatched to any gene: 3. CDR3 length equals 14 residues. CDR3 DNA sequence: TGCGCCAGCAGCTTGGGGGACAGCCCCTATGGCTACACCTTC. Protein product: CASSLGDSPYGYTF.

In DNA form, the CDR3 reads TGTGCCAGTAGGGGCAGGGCTTATGGCTACACCTTC. Its protein product is CASRGRAYGYTF. The genes are TRBV6-5 and TRBJ1-2; a possible D gene is TRBD1 (5 bases). CDR3 size: 12 residues. The germline V gene has CDR1 MNHEY and CDR2 SVGAGI. Trimming removed 9 bases at V and 5 bases at J, with 13 bases between.

The J gene is TRBJ2-1, the V gene TRBV7-2; TRBD2 matches at 14 bases. There are 18 residues in the CDR3. CDR1 SGHTA and CDR2 FQGNSA come from the germline V gene. V shed 1 base, J shed 5 bases, and the junction held 7 bases outside the gene matches. CDR3 sequence: CASSLEGTSGRFNNEQFF. CDR3 in DNA: TGTGCCAGCAGCTTAGAAGGGACTAGCGGGAGATTTAACAATGAGCAGTTCTTC.

V is TRBV4-3 and J is TRBJ1-3, with a tentative D call TRBD1 (6 bases). Germline CDR1 is LGHNA and CDR2 is YSLEER. V gave up 8 bases and J gave up 2 bases, with 16 bases separating them. The CDR3 sequence is 15 residues long. The CDR3 nucleotides are TGCGCCAGCTCACTCGACAGGAATCCTGGAAACACCATATATTTT. Translated: CASSLDRNPGNTIYF.